The rows below give T cell receptor beta chains drawn from one sample of a study of T cells in Graves' hyperthyroidism and ophthalmopathy. Using its own MiXCR run on the multiplex PCR reads, TCRdb lists one record per CDR3 protein. This table has about 410,000 distinct CDR3 sequences, about 15% appearing once. Specimen: blood. These receptors all stem from a woman aged 30 to 39 with Graves' ophthalmopathy. Each CDR3 is given with its conserved first and last residue. D genes are given only for firm matches. Rows may omit the clone size; those that give it use once, few, many or a size class.

d_call: NA
j_call: TRBJ1-2
v_call: TRBV6-1
clone_size: many
cdr3_aa: CASSDEYGYTF
cdr3_nt: TGTGCCAGCAGCGACGAGTATGGCTACACCTTC

d_call: NA
j_call: TRBJ2-4
v_call: TRBV6-2/TRBV6-3
clone_size: NA
cdr3_aa: CASSAGQPIQYF
cdr3_nt: TGTGCCAGCAGCGCGGGACAGCCCATTCAGTACTTC

d_call: NA
j_call: TRBJ2-3
v_call: TRBV2
clone_size: NA
cdr3_aa: CASSGQNSTDTQYF
cdr3_nt: TGTGCCAGCAGTGGGCAGAACAGCACAGATACGCAGTATTTT

d_call: TRBD1
j_call: TRBJ2-1
v_call: TRBV4-1
clone_size: NA
cdr3_aa: CASSQVGRGLSEQFF
cdr3_nt: TGCGCCAGCAGCCAAGTCGGCAGGGGGCTGAGTGAGCAGTTCTTC

d_call: NA
j_call: TRBJ1-1
v_call: TRBV29-1
clone_size: many
cdr3_aa: CSVDVGLLNTEAFF
cdr3_nt: TGCAGCGTGGATGTGGGACTCTTGAACACTGAAGCTTTCTTT

d_call: NA
j_call: TRBJ2-5
v_call: TRBV2
clone_size: many
cdr3_aa: CASSEADQGMGETQYF
cdr3_nt: TGTGCCAGCAGTGAAGCGGATCAGGGGATGGGAGAGACCCAGTACTTC

d_call: NA
j_call: TRBJ1-2
v_call: TRBV20-1
clone_size: many
cdr3_aa: CSALEGYTF
cdr3_nt: TGCAGTGCTTTGGAGGGCTACACCTTC

d_call: TRBD1
j_call: TRBJ2-7
v_call: TRBV30
clone_size: many
cdr3_aa: CAWDRAGEQYF
cdr3_nt: TGTGCCTGGGACAGGGCTGGGGAGCAGTACTTC

d_call: NA
j_call: TRBJ2-3
v_call: TRBV27
clone_size: many
cdr3_aa: CASTLLDTQYF
cdr3_nt: TGTGCCAGCACCCTATTAGATACGCAGTATTTT

d_call: TRBD2
j_call: TRBJ2-1
v_call: TRBV6-1
clone_size: many
cdr3_aa: CASSIGTSGGADEQFF
cdr3_nt: TGTGCCAGCAGTATCGGGACTAGCGGGGGGGCCGACGAGCAGTTCTTC

d_call: NA
j_call: TRBJ2-7
v_call: TRBV7-8
clone_size: few
cdr3_aa: CASSLDRFNYEQYF
cdr3_nt: TGTGCCAGCAGCTTAGATAGATTTAACTACGAGCAGTACTTC

d_call: NA
j_call: TRBJ1-1
v_call: TRBV20-1
clone_size: many
cdr3_aa: CSARQPSNTEAFF
cdr3_nt: TGCAGTGCTAGACAGCCTTCGAACACTGAAGCTTTCTTT

d_call: NA
j_call: TRBJ2-3
v_call: TRBV6-2/TRBV6-3
clone_size: few
cdr3_aa: CASTFASTDTQYF
cdr3_nt: TGTGCCAGCACATTCGCGAGCACAGATACGCAGTATTTT

d_call: NA
j_call: TRBJ2-3
v_call: TRBV2
clone_size: many
cdr3_aa: CASSDYPGTYSTDTQYF
cdr3_nt: TGTGCCAGCAGTGATTATCCTGGGACATACAGCACAGATACGCAGTATTTT

d_call: NA
j_call: TRBJ1-2
v_call: TRBV30
clone_size: many
cdr3_aa: CAWRSDYGYTF
cdr3_nt: TGTGCCTGGAGATCAGACTATGGCTACACCTTC

d_call: TRBD2
j_call: TRBJ2-7
v_call: TRBV7-2
clone_size: many
cdr3_aa: CASSLVGGGLGSYEQYF
cdr3_nt: TGTGCCAGCAGCTTAGTGGGGGGGGGTTTAGGGTCCTACGAGCAGTACTTC

d_call: TRBD1
j_call: TRBJ1-1
v_call: TRBV7-9
clone_size: many
cdr3_aa: CASSANTGGTEAFF
cdr3_nt: TGTGCCAGCAGCGCAAATACAGGGGGGACTGAAGCTTTCTTT

d_call: NA
j_call: TRBJ1-1
v_call: TRBV6-4
clone_size: once
cdr3_aa: CASSADQGLEAFF
cdr3_nt: TGTGCCAGCAGCGCAGATCAGGGGTTGGAAGCTTTCTTT

d_call: TRBD2
j_call: TRBJ2-7
v_call: TRBV30
clone_size: many
cdr3_aa: CASVLAGGYEQYF
cdr3_nt: TGTGCCTCAGTTCTTGCGGGGGGCTACGAGCAGTACTTC

d_call: TRBD2
j_call: TRBJ2-3
v_call: TRBV9
clone_size: few
cdr3_aa: CASRNLERGAADTQYF
cdr3_nt: TGTGCCAGCAGGAACCTTGAGCGGGGGGCGGCAGATACGCAGTATTTT

d_call: NA
j_call: TRBJ2-7
v_call: TRBV7-9
clone_size: NA
cdr3_aa: CASQGSYEQYF
cdr3_nt: TGTGCCAGCCAGGGATCCTACGAGCAGTACTTC

d_call: NA
j_call: TRBJ1-1
v_call: TRBV19
clone_size: NA
cdr3_aa: CASQRVDECTEAFF
cdr3_nt: TGTGCCAGCCAGCGTGTGGATGAATGCACTGAAGCTTTCTTT

d_call: NA
j_call: TRBJ2-3
v_call: TRBV20-1
clone_size: many
cdr3_aa: CSARGNTDTQYF
cdr3_nt: TGCAGTGCTAGAGGAAACACAGATACGCAGTATTTT

d_call: NA
j_call: TRBJ2-1
v_call: TRBV12-3/TRBV12-4
clone_size: NA
cdr3_aa: CASTLHGTDNEQFF
cdr3_nt: TGTGCCAGCACCCTCCACGGGACGGACAATGAGCAGTTCTTC

d_call: NA
j_call: TRBJ2-7
v_call: TRBV27
clone_size: NA
cdr3_aa: CASSLRGPDYEQYF
cdr3_nt: TGTGCCAGCAGTTTACGAGGGCCAGACTACGAGCAGTACTTC

d_call: NA
j_call: TRBJ2-3
v_call: TRBV7-2
clone_size: many
cdr3_aa: CASSQQGGATGDTQYF
cdr3_nt: TGTGCCAGCAGCCAGCAGGGGGGGGCCACAGGGGATACGCAGTATTTT

d_call: NA
j_call: TRBJ2-7
v_call: TRBV30
clone_size: many
cdr3_aa: CAWSTRRTVSYEQYF
cdr3_nt: TGTGCCTGGAGTACACGACGGACTGTCTCCTACGAGCAGTACTTC

d_call: TRBD1
j_call: TRBJ1-5
v_call: TRBV12-5
clone_size: NA
cdr3_aa: CASGQPTGAQPQHF
cdr3_nt: TGTGCTAGTGGTCAACCAACAGGGGCTCAGCCCCAGCATTTT

d_call: TRBD1
j_call: TRBJ2-3
v_call: TRBV3-1
clone_size: many
cdr3_aa: CASSPIPGTGRTDTQYF
cdr3_nt: TGTGCCAGCAGCCCAATACCTGGGACAGGTCGGACAGATACGCAGTATTTT

d_call: NA
j_call: TRBJ1-6
v_call: TRBV7-2
clone_size: NA
cdr3_aa: CASSNQGGDYNSPLHF
cdr3_nt: TGTGCCAGCAGCAATCAGGGAGGAGACTATAATTCACCCCTCCACTTT

d_call: TRBD1
j_call: TRBJ2-1
v_call: TRBV5-1
clone_size: many
cdr3_aa: CASSWDRANGQFF
cdr3_nt: TGCGCCAGCAGTTGGGACAGGGCAAATGGGCAGTTCTTC

d_call: TRBD1
j_call: TRBJ2-1
v_call: TRBV28
clone_size: many
cdr3_aa: CASNGQGVVDEQFF
cdr3_nt: TGTGCCAGCAACGGACAGGGCGTTGTGGATGAGCAGTTCTTC

d_call: NA
j_call: TRBJ2-3
v_call: TRBV24-1
clone_size: NA
cdr3_aa: CATGDFFSPRRYF
cdr3_nt: TGTGCCACCGGTGATTTTTTTTCCCCCCGCCGGTATTTT

d_call: NA
j_call: TRBJ2-3
v_call: TRBV3-1
clone_size: many
cdr3_aa: CASSRVRGDTQYF
cdr3_nt: TGTGCCAGCAGCCGGGTTCGAGGGGATACGCAGTATTTT

d_call: TRBD2
j_call: TRBJ2-3
v_call: TRBV20-1
clone_size: many
cdr3_aa: CSARGLAGGLHSDTQYF
cdr3_nt: TGCAGTGCTAGAGGGTTAGCGGGGGGGTTACATTCAGATACGCAGTATTTT